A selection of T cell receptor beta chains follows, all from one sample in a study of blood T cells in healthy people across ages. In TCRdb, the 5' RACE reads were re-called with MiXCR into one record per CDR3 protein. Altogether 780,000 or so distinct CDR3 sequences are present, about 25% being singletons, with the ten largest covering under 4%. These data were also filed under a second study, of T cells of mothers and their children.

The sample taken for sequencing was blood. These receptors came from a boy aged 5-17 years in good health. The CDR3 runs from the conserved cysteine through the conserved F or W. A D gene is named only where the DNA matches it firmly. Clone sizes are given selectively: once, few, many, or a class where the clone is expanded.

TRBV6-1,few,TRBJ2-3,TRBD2,CASSGSGLGDTQYF,TGTGCCAGCAGTGGTAGCGGGCTGGGAGATACGCAGTATTTT
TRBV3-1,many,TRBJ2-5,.,CASSQEGETQYF,TGTGCCAGCAGCCAAGAAGGGGAGACCCAGTACTTC
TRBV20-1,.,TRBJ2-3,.,CSARRLTVTDTQYF,TGCAGTGCTCGCCGTTTAACAGTCACAGATACGCAGTATTTT
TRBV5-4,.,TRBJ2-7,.,CASSLIASEQYF,TGTGCCAGCAGCTTAATTGCGAGCGAGCAGTACTTC
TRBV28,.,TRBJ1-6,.,CASSLSRSFNSPLHF,TGTGCCAGCAGCCTCTCCAGGAGCTTCAATTCACCCCTCCACTTT
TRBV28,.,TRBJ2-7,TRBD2,CASSRPGLVSYEQYF,TGTGCCAGCAGTCGACCGGGACTAGTATCCTACGAGCAGTACTTC
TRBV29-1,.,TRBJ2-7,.,CSVEGRTYEQYF,TGCAGCGTTGAAGGTAGGACGTACGAGCAGTACTTC
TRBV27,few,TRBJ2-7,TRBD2,CASTSGSLAGSYEQYF,TGTGCCAGCACTAGCGGGAGTTTAGCTGGCTCCTACGAGCAGTACTTC
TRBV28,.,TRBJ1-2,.,CASSSPAGHRIYGYTF,TGTGCCAGCAGTTCCCCGGCGGGACATCGTATTTATGGCTACACCTTC
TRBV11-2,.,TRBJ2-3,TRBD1,CASAGGWGTDTQYF,TGTGCCAGCGCAGGGGGCTGGGGTACAGATACGCAGTATTTT
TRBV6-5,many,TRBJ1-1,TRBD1,CASAQGANTEAFF,TGTGCCAGCGCACAGGGGGCGAACACTGAAGCTTTCTTT
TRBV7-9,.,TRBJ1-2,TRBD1,CASSLAADRGYGYTF,TGTGCCAGCAGCTTAGCAGCGGACAGGGGCTATGGCTACACCTTC
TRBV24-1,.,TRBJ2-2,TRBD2,CATSSTSGRAENTGELFF,TGTGCCACCAGTTCGACTAGCGGGAGGGCTGAGAACACCGGGGAGCTGTTTTTT
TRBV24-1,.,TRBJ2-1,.,CATSGPQSGFAGEQFF,TGTGCCACCAGTGGCCCCCAGAGCGGGTTCGCGGGTGAGCAGTTCTTC
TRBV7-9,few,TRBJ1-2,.,CASSLGGPNYGYTF,TGTGCCAGCAGCTTAGGCGGCCCTAACTATGGCTACACCTTC
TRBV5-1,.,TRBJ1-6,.,CASSLAEGGRDSPLHF,TGCGCCAGCAGCTTGGCCGAAGGAGGCCGGGATTCACCCCTCCACTTT
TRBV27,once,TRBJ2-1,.,CAGSLSVRAPLFF,TGTGCCGGCAGTTTATCCGTGAGGGCCCCTCTGTTCTTC
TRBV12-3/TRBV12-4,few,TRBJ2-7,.,CASSLAMASYEQYF,TGTGCCAGCAGTTTAGCCATGGCAAGCTACGAGCAGTACTTC
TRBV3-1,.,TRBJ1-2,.,CASSQEGTVYGYTF,TGTGCCAGCAGCCAAGAGGGCACGGTCTATGGCTACACCTTC
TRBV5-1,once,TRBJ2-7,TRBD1,CARSLAWGQFYEQYF,TGCGCCCGCAGCTTGGCATGGGGACAGTTCTACGAGCAGTACTTC
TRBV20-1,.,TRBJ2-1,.,CSARSPLESYNEQFF,TGCAGTGCTAGAAGCCCCTTAGAATCCTACAATGAGCAGTTCTTC
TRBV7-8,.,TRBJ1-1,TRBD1,CASSFGDREHTEAFF,TGTGCCAGCAGCTTCGGGGACAGGGAACACACTGAAGCTTTCTTT
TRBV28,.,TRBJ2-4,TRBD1,CASSYRGSKNIQYF,TGTGCCAGCAGTTACAGGGGTTCCAAAAACATTCAGTACTTC
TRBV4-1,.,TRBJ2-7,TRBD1,CASSQKTGHPIYEQYF,TGCGCCAGCAGCCAGAAGACAGGGCACCCCATCTACGAGCAGTACTTC
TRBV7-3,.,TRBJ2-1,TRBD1,CASSLGTGFNGQFF,TGTGCCAGCAGCTTAGGGACAGGCTTCAATGGGCAGTTCTTC
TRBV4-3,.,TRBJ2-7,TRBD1,CASSQDLAGGKDEQYF,TGCGCCAGCAGCCAAGATTTGGCAGGGGGCAAGGACGAGCAGTACTTC
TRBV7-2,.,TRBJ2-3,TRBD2,CASSPGGPRTDTQYF,TGTGCCAGCAGCCCGGGAGGGCCGCGCACAGATACGCAGTATTTT
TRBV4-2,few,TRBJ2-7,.,CASSNRDNSYEQYF,TGTGCCAGCAGTAACCGGGACAACTCCTACGAGCAGTACTTC